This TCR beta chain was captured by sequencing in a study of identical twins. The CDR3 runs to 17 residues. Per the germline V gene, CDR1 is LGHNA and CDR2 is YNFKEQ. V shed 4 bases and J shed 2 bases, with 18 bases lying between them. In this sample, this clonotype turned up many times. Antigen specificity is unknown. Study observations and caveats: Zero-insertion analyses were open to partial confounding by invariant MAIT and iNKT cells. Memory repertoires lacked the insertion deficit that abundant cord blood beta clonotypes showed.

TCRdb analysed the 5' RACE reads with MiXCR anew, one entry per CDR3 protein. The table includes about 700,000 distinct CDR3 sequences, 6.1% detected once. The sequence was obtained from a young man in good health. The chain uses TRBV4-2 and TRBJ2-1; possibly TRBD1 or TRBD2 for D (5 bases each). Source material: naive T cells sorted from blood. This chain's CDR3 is CASSLSPRLGAYNEQFF. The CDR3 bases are TGTGCCAGCAGCCTAAGCCCGAGGCTGGGGGCCTACAATGAGCAGTTCTTC.